This TCR beta chain was recorded in a study of OX40 agonist ivuxolimab in advanced cancers. Findings and caveats of the study: More expanded clones were seen, on average, in CD8+ T cells than in CD4+.

The repertoire was sequenced with immunoSEQ multiplex PCR; TCRdb's copy has only in-frame clones and lacks some. The sample carries almost 70,000 clones, around 90% recorded once. Worth noting for this clone: The antigen is undetermined.

The sequencing used CD4+ or CD8+ T cells sorted from blood, collected in a trial of the OX40 agonist ivuxolimab. The clonotype was recovered from an adult with an advanced solid tumor such as melanoma, head and neck, liver or kidney cancer.

CDR3 loop: CASTGQRNSPLHF. The CDR3 nucleotides read TGTGCCAGCACGGGTCAGCGTAATTCACCCCTCCACTTT. This chain uses TRBV2 with TRBJ1-6, with no clear D. Trimming left V 7 bases short and J 6 bases short, with 10 bases between. Per the germline V gene, CDR1 is SNHLY and CDR2 is FYNNEI. This CDR3 is 13 amino acids long.